Following are 15 T cell receptor beta chains from one sample sequenced in a study of OX40 agonist ivuxolimab in advanced cancers. Sequencing used immunoSEQ multiplex PCR; TCRdb keeps in-frame clones, though not all of them. The sample includes about 84,000 clones, around 90% of them seen just once. Sequenced material: CD4+ or CD8+ T cells sorted from blood, taken in a trial of the OX40 agonist ivuxolimab. These receptors came from an adult with an advanced solid tumor such as melanoma, head and neck, liver or kidney cancer.

The chain has TRBV30 and TRBJ1-6, with 9 positions matching TRBD1. The junction had 6 bases not matched to a gene; V was cut back by 2 bases and J by 7 bases. This CDR3 comprises 15 residues. Germline V CDR1 and CDR2: GTSNPN, SVGIG (reference sequence). The DNA for the CDR3 is TGTGCCTGGAGTCCGCAGGACAGGGGAAATTCACCCCTCCACTTT. It translates to CAWSPQDRGNSPLHF.

The chain is built from TRBV11-1 and TRBJ2-5; D possibly matches TRBD1 or TRBD2 (5 bases each). Looked up from germline, CDR1 is SGHAT and CDR2 is FQDESV (reference sequence). V was shortened by 3 bases and J by 3 bases, with 14 bases between the two germline ends. CDR3 size: 15 residues. The CDR3 DNA reads TGTGCCAGCAGCTTGGGCACGCAGGGAGAAGAGACCCAGTACTTC. This encodes CASSLGTQGEETQYF.

V is TRBV5-8 and J is TRBJ2-7; D gene uncertain. Trimming stripped 0 bases from V and 3 bases from J, with 7 bases between. CDR1 and CDR2 from the germline V gene are SGHTS and YDEGEE. The CDR3 sequence is 13 residues long. The DNA of the CDR3 is TGTGCCAGCAGCTTGGACTCGGTCTACGAGCAGTACTTC. Translated, it gives CASSLDSVYEQYF.

CDR3 loop: CASSLQEADGYTF. In DNA form, the CDR3 reads TGTGCCAGCAGCTTACAGGAGGCGGATGGCTACACCTTC. The V call is TRBV7-9, the J call TRBJ1-2; D remains unclear. CDR3 size: 13 residues. The germline V gene encodes CDR1 SEHNR and CDR2 FQNEAQ (reference sequence). V lost 2 bases, J lost 6 bases, and 10 bases lay in between.

The V gene is TRBV19, the J gene TRBJ2-2, with 8 bases identical to TRBD1. Germline V CDR1 and CDR2: LNHDA, SQIVND (reference sequence). V lost 5 bases and J lost 5; bases outside the gene matches: 10. The CDR3 is made up of 16 amino acids. CDR3 residues: CASSLLTGAGTGELFF. DNA for the CDR3: TGTGCCAGTAGTCTCTTGACAGGGGCGGGTACCGGGGAGCTGTTTTTT.

This clone has just one count. V is TRBV15 and J is TRBJ2-7; no firm D call. Trimming pared 0 bases from V and 5 bases from J, leaving 14 bases between. The germline V gene encodes CDR1 LNHNV and CDR2 YYDKDF (reference sequence). The CDR3 has 15 amino acids. Written as DNA, the CDR3 is TGTGCCACCAGCAGAGAACGCCGACTGAGTGACGAGCAGTACTTC. Protein product: CATSRERRLSDEQYF.

This chain joins TRBV28 and TRBJ2-5, with no clear D. The CDR3 extends over 13 amino acids. Per germline, CDR1 MDHEN and CDR2 SYDVKM. V shed 6 bases and J shed 5 bases, with 13 bases lying between them. This CDR3 is CASRALTRETQYF. CDR3 in DNA: TGTGCCAGCAGGGCACTAACCCGGGAGACCCAGTACTTC.

The gene calls are TRBV20-1 and TRBJ2-1; D uncertain. V lost 3 bases to trimming and J lost 13 bases, with 10 bases between them. This CDR3 spans 10 amino acids. From germline, CDR1 is DFQATT and CDR2 SNEGSKA (reference sequence). The CDR3 DNA reads as TGCAGTGCTAGCTCGGACCTCCAGTTCTTC. Translating it yields CSASSDLQFF.

The chain uses TRBV19 and TRBJ2-7; 12 bases match TRBD2. CDR1 is LNHDA and CDR2 is SQIVND in the germline V gene (reference sequence). This CDR3 contains 15 residues. J gave up 5 bases and V 2 bases, and 4 bases lay outside the gene matches. The CDR3 loop reads CASSILTSGRHEQYF. CDR3 in DNA: TGTGCCAGTAGTATATTGACTAGCGGGAGACACGAGCAGTACTTC. Full variable domain (missing parts from reference TRBV19 and TRBJ2-7): DGGITQSPKYLFRKEGQNVTLSCEQNLNHDAMYWYRQDPGQGLRLIYYSQIVNDFQKGDIAEGYSVSREKKESFPLTVTSAQKNPTAFYLCASSILTSGRHEQYFGPGTRLTVT.

The rearrangement uses TRBV28 and TRBJ1-2; D is unresolved. This CDR3 has 13 residues. Trimming pared 5 bases from V and 0 bases from J, leaving 7 bases between. Looked up from germline, CDR1 is MDHEN and CDR2 is SYDVKM. The CDR3 nucleotides are TGTGCCAGCAGTATGACTTCTAACTATGGCTACACCTTC. Protein product: CASSMTSNYGYTF.

This chain links TRBV19 with TRBJ2-7; 7 bases are a match to TRBD2. V lost 3 bases and J lost 4; bases outside the gene matches: 9. Germline values: CDR1 LNHDA, CDR2 SQIVND (reference sequence). The CDR3 spans 15 residues. The CDR3 is CASSITGGGRYEQYF. CDR3 DNA: TGTGCCAGTAGTATCACGGGGGGAGGGAGGTACGAGCAGTACTTC. Variable domain in full (rest from reference TRBV19 and TRBJ2-7): DGGITQSPKYLFRKEGQNVTLSCEQNLNHDAMYWYRQDPGQGLRLIYYSQIVNDFQKGDIAEGYSVSREKKESFPLTVTSAQKNPTAFYLCASSITGGGRYEQYFGPGTRLTVT.

This rearrangement joins TRBV28 to TRBJ2-3; D remains ambiguous. Deletions cut 8 bases from V and 2 bases from J, with 11 bases between. This CDR3 comprises 13 residues. In germline, CDR1 is MDHEN, CDR2 SYDVKM. For the CDR3, the DNA is TGTGCCAGCCGTTCGGTGAACACAGATACGCAGTATTTT. The encoded protein is CASRSVNTDTQYF. The full variable domain, its missing parts supplied by reference TRBV28 and TRBJ2-3, is DVKVTQSSRYLVKRTGEKVFLECVQDMDHENMFWYRQDPGLGLRLIYFSYDVKMKEKGDIPEGYSVSREKKERFSLILESASTNQTSMYLCASRSVNTDTQYFGPGTRLTVL.

The chain has TRBV7-6 and TRBJ2-7; 9 bases map to TRBD2. Looked up from germline, CDR1 is SGHVS and CDR2 is FNYEAQ. V gave up 5 bases and J gave up 3 bases; unmatched junction bases: 8. This CDR3 has 15 residues. CDR3 nucleotide sequence: TGTGCCAGCAGCACCAAGCGGGGGGAGGTCTACGAGCAGTACTTC. This encodes CASSTKRGEVYEQYF.

The rearrangement uses TRBV19 and TRBJ1-1, with 7 positions matching TRBD1. V lost 5 bases, J lost 0 bases, and 12 bases stayed unmatched. This CDR3 comprises 17 residues. CDR1 is LNHDA, CDR2 SQIVND, per germline (reference sequence). CDR3 DNA: TGTGCCAGTAGTCTCCCCCCGGGACAGACTATGAACACTGAAGCTTTCTTT. Its protein is CASSLPPGQTMNTEAFF.

The chain combines TRBV5-4 with TRBJ2-7, with D possibly being TRBD2 (6 bases). V lost 4 bases and J lost 7, with 15 bases in between. The CDR3 runs to 13 residues. The V gene's germline CDR1 is SGHNT and CDR2 YYREEE (reference sequence). The CDR3 spells CASSGGLSREQYF. DNA of the CDR3: TGTGCCAGCAGCGGGGGACTTTCCCGAGAGCAGTACTTC.